Shown below are 18 T cell receptor beta chains from a single sample sequenced in a study of blood T cell repertoires in COVID-19. TCRdb's copy holds only in-frame clones and misses some; the assay was immunoSEQ multiplex PCR. The table lists about 140,000 clones, roughly 84% of them singletons, with about 8.9% in the top ten. The sequenced sample was peripheral blood. The source is a man younger than 40 with COVID-19, enrolled during active disease.

The chain uses TRBV19 and TRBJ2-1, with 7 bases fitting TRBD1. J lost 0 bases, V lost 3 bases, and 8 bases had no gene match. Germline CDR1 LNHDA, CDR2 SQIVND (reference sequence). The CDR3 sequence is 17 residues long. CDR3 sequence: CASSIEGASLSYNEQFF. The CDR3 region has the DNA TGTGCCAGTAGTATTGAGGGGGCATCTCTCTCCTACAATGAGCAGTTCTTC.

V usage is TRBV11-3 and J usage is TRBJ2-1; D unresolved. Germline V lookup: CDR1 SGHNT, CDR2 YENEEA. Trimming stripped 6 bases from V and 9 bases from J, with 18 bases between. The CDR3 sequence is 14 residues long. In DNA, the CDR3 is TGTGCCAGCAGTTCCTACGGTGGTGCGGCTGAGCAGTTCTTC. The encoded protein is CASSSYGGAAEQFF.

This chain links TRBV3-1 (or the pseudogene TRBV3-2) with TRBJ1-2, with TRBD1 matching 7 bases. Germline CDR1 is LGHDT and CDR2 is YNNKEL (reference sequence). The CDR3 sequence is 16 residues long. V dropped 4 bases and J dropped 4; count of bases not matched to a gene: 12. CDR3 residues: CASSLHRQGRPYGYTF. The CDR3 DNA follows: TGTGCCAGCAGCCTTCACAGACAGGGCCGACCCTATGGCTACACCTTC.

The rearrangement joins TRBV29-1 to TRBJ1-2; 9 bases match TRBD1. The CDR3 length is 12 residues. CDR1 SQVTM and CDR2 ANQGSEA come from the germline V gene. V gave up 4 bases and J gave up 4 bases; unmatched junction bases: 1. The CDR3 region is CSVGTGAYGYTF. The CDR3 DNA sequence: TGCAGCGTTGGGACAGGGGCCTATGGCTACACCTTC.

This clone has just one count. The J gene is TRBJ2-6, the V gene TRBV21-1; the DNA was not compared with TRBD2, the D call given in the table. TRBV21-1 is designated a pseudogene. This CDR3 region has 16 residues. CDR3 protein: CASSNGGSSGANVLTF. The CDR3 coding sequence is TGTGCCAGCAGCAACGGGGGGAGCTCTGGGGCCAACGTCCTGACTTTC.

This clone was observed a single time. The V call is TRBV2, the J call TRBJ1-2; 9 nucleotides match TRBD1. The length of the CDR3 is 16 residues. Unmatched junction bases numbered 7, after V lost 4 bases and J lost 1 base. The germline CDR1 and CDR2 sequences are SNHLY and FYNNEI. CDR3 amino acids: CASSVDRGVFNYGYTF. The CDR3 bases are TGTGCCAGCAGTGTGGACAGGGGAGTTTTTAACTATGGCTACACCTTC.

CDR3 sequence (DNA): TGTGCCAGCAGCAGCGAGGGACTAGCGGTTTTCGAGCAGTACTTC. It translates to CASSSEGLAVFEQYF. The chain recombines TRBV5-4 with TRBJ2-7; 11 nucleotides match TRBD2. This CDR3 is built from 15 residues. The V gene's germline CDR1 is SGHNT and CDR2 YYREEE (reference sequence). After removal of 4 bases from V and 6 bases from J, the junction contained 9 bases not matched to a gene. Full variable domain (remainder filled in from reference TRBV5-4 and TRBJ2-7): ETGVTQSPTHLIKTRGQQVTLRCSSQSGHNTVSWYQQALGQGPQFIFQYYREEENGRGNFPPRFSGLQFPNYSSELNVNALELDDSALYLCASSSEGLAVFEQYFGPGTRLTVT.

The chain recombines TRBV5-1 with TRBJ2-7; 11 bases match TRBD2. This CDR3 is 15 amino acids long. V gave up 3 bases and J gave up 3 bases; unmatched junction bases: 5. Germline V lookup: CDR1 SGHRS, CDR2 YFSETQ. CDR3 nucleotide sequence: TGCGCCAGCAGCTCCGGGACTAGCGGAGTCTACGAGCAGTACTTC. Protein: CASSSGTSGVYEQYF.

The CDR3 spells CASSTSGGRQFF. The CDR3 region has the DNA TGTGCCAGCAGCACATCAGGGGGTCGGCAGTTCTTC. The chain uses TRBV7-8 and TRBJ2-1; 7 bases match TRBD1. The germline CDR1 and CDR2 sequences are SGHVS and FQNEAQ. This CDR3 region has 12 residues. The J segment lost 12 bases and the V segment lost 5 bases, leaving 7 bases of the junction unmatched.

The V gene is TRBV4-1, the J gene TRBJ2-7, with 7 bases matching TRBD1. CDR1 is MGHRA and CDR2 is YSYEKL in the germline V gene. CDR3 length equals 15 residues. V lost 0 bases and J lost 0; bases outside the gene matches: 2. The CDR3 is CASSQERGLSYEQYF. DNA for the CDR3: TGCGCCAGCAGCCAAGAAAGGGGGCTCTCCTACGAGCAGTACTTC.

A single count supports this clone. The chain couples TRBV5-1 to TRBJ1-6; a possible D gene is TRBD1 (5 bases). Between the trimmed V and J ends, which lost 5 bases and 7 bases, there was a span of 16 bases. CDR3 length: 15 amino acids. Germline values: CDR1 SGHRS, CDR2 YFSETQ. The CDR3 nucleotides are TGCGCCAGCAGAACCGAACAGGTCAGAAATTCACCCCTCCACTTT. Its translation: CASRTEQVRNSPLHF.

The rearrangement links TRBV9 to TRBJ2-3; D is ambiguous. The germline CDR1 and CDR2 sequences are SGDLS and YYNGEE. This CDR3 is 13 amino acids long. V dropped 0 bases and J dropped 2 bases, with 4 bases sitting between them. The CDR3 DNA follows: TGTGCCAGCAGCGTAGTGGCCACAGATACGCAGTATTTT. Translation: CASSVVATDTQYF.

The chain is built from TRBV10-3 and TRBJ1-5; D perhaps matches TRBD1 (6 bases). V was pared by 5 bases and J by 7 bases, with 12 bases between. CDR1 and CDR2 (germline): ENHRY, SYGVKD. The CDR3 runs 13 residues. Here the CDR3 DNA reads TGTGCCATCAGTAAGACAGGAGAGCAGCCCCAGCATTTT. Its translation: CAISKTGEQPQHF.

In this sample, this clone turned up a few times. Other DNA sequences in this specimen translate into the identical CDR3. This sequence joins TRBV19 and TRBJ1-1; 7 nucleotides agree with TRBD1. CDR1 LNHDA and CDR2 SQIVND come from the germline V gene (reference sequence). Losses at the gene ends were 6 bases for V and 2 bases for J; bases not matched to a gene: 3. CDR3 size: 13 residues. This chain's CDR3 is CASRNRGNTEAFF. CDR3 DNA sequence: TGTGCCAGTAGGAACAGGGGAAACACTGAAGCTTTCTTT.

This clone was picked up many times. The V and J genes are TRBV29-1 and TRBJ1-1, with 7 bases lining up with TRBD1. This CDR3 has 14 residues. Germline trimming cut 6 bases from V and 2 bases from J; bases unmatched to any gene: 9. From germline, CDR1 is SQVTM and CDR2 ANQGSEA. The CDR3 DNA reads TGCAGCGTGACAGGGATGTGGGGAAACACTGAAGCTTTCTTT. Translating it yields CSVTGMWGNTEAFF. Full variable domain (rest looked up from reference TRBV29-1 and TRBJ1-1): SAVISQKPSRDICQRGTSLTIQCQVDSQVTMMFWYRQQPGQSLTLIATANQGSEATYESGFVIDKFPISRPNLTFSTLTVSNMSPEDSSIYLCSVTGMWGNTEAFFGQGTRLTVV.

The chain is built from TRBV29-1 and TRBJ2-7; 7 nucleotides align to TRBD1. This CDR3 has 14 residues. In germline, CDR1 is SQVTM, CDR2 ANQGSEA. Trimming cost V 0 bases and J 4 bases; bases outside gene matches: 6. CDR3 sequence (DNA): TGCAGCGTTGAAGATCTGGGACAGCCTTACGAGCAGTACTTC. Its translation: CSVEDLGQPYEQYF.

V gene TRBV28 combines with J gene TRBJ1-6; no clear D. The ends were cut back, 6 bases at V and 9 bases at J, with 12 bases in the middle. The germline gives CDR1 MDHEN, CDR2 SYDVKM. The CDR3 loop spans 13 amino acids. CDR3 sequence: CASRVAEGSPLHF. As DNA, the CDR3 is TGTGCCAGCAGAGTGGCAGAGGGTTCACCCCTCCACTTT.

The CDR3 loop is CTSSQNRGNTEAFF. As DNA, the CDR3 is TGCACCAGCAGCCAAAACAGGGGCAACACTGAAGCTTTCTTT. This chain links TRBV1 with TRBJ1-1; the D segment call TRBD1 is taken from the table without a DNA check. TRBV1 is recorded as a pseudogene. CDR3 length: 14 residues.